This entry lists 9 T cell receptor beta chains sequenced from one sample in a study of Graves' ophthalmopathy and Graves' hyperthyroidism. Investigators amplified TCR beta CDR3 regions from RNA transcripts. HTBI primers were used in a first-round RT-PCR, which preceded a second-round multiplex PCR. TCRdb passed the multiplex PCR reads through MiXCR, listing each CDR3 protein once. Here the sample spans about 400,000 distinct CDR3 sequences, 15% to 20% being singletons. Sequenced: peripheral blood. These receptors were taken from a woman aged 18-35 years with Graves' ophthalmopathy.

The sample holds many counts of this clonotype. This chain joins TRBV6-4 and TRBJ2-7; D might be TRBD2 (6 bases). Germline V gene data show CDR1 as MRHNA and CDR2 as SNTAGT. This CDR3 region has 15 residues. Between the trimmed V and J ends, which lost 4 bases and 1 base, there was a span of 14 bases. DNA for the CDR3: TGTGCCAGCAGTGCTCGGAGGGGCGATTCCTACGAGCAGTACTTC. Its translation: CASSARRGDSYEQYF.

This clonotype was seen at least ten times. This chain joins TRBV19 and TRBJ2-2; a weak D match, TRBD2 (5 bases). Germline lookup yields CDR1 LNHDA and CDR2 SQIVND (reference sequence). Trimming took 7 bases from V and 1 from J, leaving 13 bases between them. The CDR3 runs 15 residues. The CDR3: CASTNRDRNTGELFF. The CDR3 DNA sequence: TGTGCCAGTACCAACCGGGATCGGAACACCGGGGAGCTGTTTTTT. Based on the CDR3 plus reference TRBV19 and TRBJ2-2, the full variable domain is DGGITQSPKYLFRKEGQNVTLSCEQNLNHDAMYWYRQDPGQGLRLIYYSQIVNDFQKGDIAEGYSVSREKKESFPLTVTSAQKNPTAFYLCASTNRDRNTGELFFGEGSRLTVL.

There are many counts of this clonotype. The V gene is TRBV24-1, the J gene TRBJ2-3, with D unclear. In germline, CDR1 is KGHDR, CDR2 SFDVKD. Trimming stripped 9 bases from V and 0 bases from J, with 6 bases between. This CDR3 has 12 residues. The CDR3 DNA reads TGTGCCACCGCCCACAGCACAGATACGCAGTATTTT. Its protein is CATAHSTDTQYF.

The V call is TRBV28, the J call TRBJ2-7; D perhaps matches TRBD2 (6 bases). Looked up from germline, CDR1 is MDHEN and CDR2 is SYDVKM. The ends were cut back, 6 bases at V and 6 bases at J, with 21 bases in the middle. The CDR3 spans 15 residues. The CDR3 sequence: CASRTGGEGGGEQYF. In DNA, the CDR3 is TGTGCCAGCAGAACCGGGGGAGAGGGCGGCGGCGAGCAGTACTTC. Full variable domain (missing parts from reference TRBV28 and TRBJ2-7): DVKVTQSSRYLVKRTGEKVFLECVQDMDHENMFWYRQDPGLGLRLIYFSYDVKMKEKGDIPEGYSVSREKKERFSLILESASTNQTSMYLCASRTGGEGGGEQYFGPGTRLTVT.

This clonotype was seen many times. The genes are TRBV5-1 and TRBJ2-7, with 8 bases identical to TRBD2. V dropped 6 bases and J dropped 0; count of bases not matched to a gene: 8. Germline-derived CDR1 and CDR2 are SGHRS and YFSETQ. This CDR3 has 15 amino acids. The CDR3 here is CASTGRGSDSYEQYF. The CDR3 region has the DNA TGCGCCAGCACCGGGAGGGGGTCGGACTCCTACGAGCAGTACTTC. The variable domain in full, completed from reference TRBV5-1 and TRBJ2-7, reads KAGVTQTPRYLIKTRGQQVTLSCSPISGHRSVSWYQQTPGQGLQFLFEYFSETQRNKGNFPGRFSGRQFSNSRSEMNVSTLELGDSALYLCASTGRGSDSYEQYFGPGTRLTVT.

In its sample, this clonotype was seen many times. The V call is TRBV30, the J call TRBJ2-5; D may be TRBD1 or TRBD2 (5 bases each). Per the germline V gene, CDR1 is GTSNPN and CDR2 is SVGIG (reference sequence). The CDR3 is 13 residues long. V lost 2 bases and J 6 bases, leaving 13 bases between the germline ends. CDR3 bases: TGTGCCTGGAGTAGGGACCGGGGCCAGACCCAGTACTTC. Encoded protein: CAWSRDRGQTQYF.

There are many counts of this clonotype. V and J are TRBV4-2 and TRBJ1-1; 8 nucleotides align to TRBD1. V trimming: 0 bases; J trimming: 11 bases; junction bases outside the gene matches: 5. There are 13 residues in the CDR3. Per the germline V gene, CDR1 is LGHNA and CDR2 is YNFKEQ. Here the CDR3 reads CASSQETGVEAFF. The DNA of the CDR3 is TGTGCCAGCAGCCAAGAGACAGGGGTTGAGGCTTTCTTT.

This clonotype has at least ten counts. The rearrangement links TRBV19 to TRBJ1-1; unclear D gene. Germline V gene lookup returns CDR1 LNHDA and CDR2 SQIVND (reference sequence). V was cut by 6 bases and J by 4 bases, with 15 bases left in between. The CDR3 is made up of 14 amino acids. The CDR3 loop reads CASSLPARSTEAFF. CDR3 bases: TGTGCCAGTAGCCTCCCGGCCCGAAGCACTGAAGCTTTCTTT.

This clonotype was recorded at least ten times. The chain has TRBV2 and TRBJ1-3, with 9 bases identical to TRBD1. J gave up 0 bases and V 7 bases, and 13 bases lay outside the gene matches. Germline CDR1 and CDR2: SNHLY and FYNNEI. This CDR3 comprises 18 residues. The DNA of the CDR3 is TGTGCCAGCACCATCCCGGGACAGGGTTCGGGCTCTGGAAACACCATATATTTT. This translates into CASTIPGQGSGSGNTIYF. The full variable domain, its missing parts supplied by reference TRBV2 and TRBJ1-3, is EPEVTQTPSHQVTQMGQEVILRCVPISNHLYFYWYRQILGQKVEFLVSFYNNEISEKSEIFDDQFSVERPDGSNFTLKIRSTKLEDSAMYFCASTIPGQGSGSGNTIYFGEGSWLTVV.